This T cell receptor (beta chain) was identified in a study of CD8 T cells in ankylosing spondylitis. Notes on the study in general: Within peripheral blood, clones linked to disease were CD8+ and relatively rare. Matched ankylosing spondylitis synovial fluid reportedly contained a significantly enriched population of disease-linked clones. Seven to nine highly homologous variants formed a TCR beta motif that appeared characteristic of ankylosing spondylitis blood.

V was trimmed by 0 bases and J by 2 bases, leaving 9 bases between them. The CDR3 is 15 amino acids. Germline lookup yields CDR1 SGHTA and CDR2 FQGTGA. Turning to this clonotype: Its cognate antigen is unknown.

As the method for making TCR beta libraries, quantitative 5'-RACE with molecular barcodes was used. TCRdb re-called the 5' RACE reads through MiXCR, storing one row per CDR3 protein. The sample records over 150,000 distinct CDR3 sequences, 15% to 20% being singletons. This chain connects TRBV7-3 to TRBJ2-3, with D hard to call. Material for sequencing was blood, either unsorted or a sorted T cell fraction (not recorded which). The sequence came from a male donor under 35 with ankylosing spondylitis or in good health (not recorded which). In nucleotides, the CDR3 is TGTGCCAGCAGCTTAACTTCCGGATACACAGATACGCAGTATTTT. Amino acid sequence: CASSLTSGYTDTQYF.